This T cell receptor beta chain was identified during a study of molecular identifiers for immune sequencing clone quantification. Study-wide context: Naive CD8 cell RNA, from around 20,000 or 100,000 cells, was split five ways in replicates, with four sequenced.

Each CDR3 protein is one row after TCRdb ran MiXCR on the PCR reads. The sample lists 400,000 to 600,000 distinct CDR3 sequences; about 25% were seen once. A CD8+CD4-CCR7+CD45RA+ phenotype served as the sorting definition for naive CD8 T cells. The V gene lost 6 bases and the J gene lost 6 bases, with 19 bases spanning the gap. The germline V gene has CDR1 MDHEN and CDR2 SYDVKM. CDR3 length equals 15 residues. This clonotype was counted once. A much larger clone differs by one base, so this may be a read error. The chain is built from TRBV28 and TRBJ2-3; tentative D call: TRBD2 (6 bases). The TCR comes from a human donor in good health. Some libraries in this study had Jurkat cell RNA spiked in. The sequenced sample was naive CD8+ T cells from blood, with Jurkat cell RNA spiked in. Subset given: FACS-sorted CD8+CD4-CCR7+CD45RA+ naive T cells. CDR3 protein: CASRARDLVMDTQYF. CDR3 DNA: TGTGCCAGCAGAGCCAGGGACTTGGTGATGGATACGCAGTATTTT.